The 27 T cell receptor beta chains below come from one sample, sequenced in a study of T-cell memory formation after mild COVID-19. A single record per CDR3 protein comes from TCRdb applying MiXCR to the 5' RACE reads. The sample carries about 140,000 distinct CDR3 sequences, 13% to 15% recorded once. Sequenced sample: PBMCs or a T cell subset sorted from them (not recorded which). The source is an adult woman who had mild COVID-19 (a few samples of this study predate the infection). Cell type and time point are not known.

The rearrangement joins TRBV9 to TRBJ1-3; D is unresolved. CDR1 is SGDLS and CDR2 is YYNGEE in the germline V gene. The V end lost 4 bases, the J end lost 3 bases, and 2 bases lay between the germline ends. The CDR3 is made up of 11 amino acids. CDR3 amino acids: CASSHGNTIYF. The CDR3 DNA reads as TGTGCCAGCAGCCATGGAAACACCATATATTTT.

This clonotype was counted ten times or more. This sequence joins TRBV7-6 and TRBJ2-1; TRBD2 matches 11 bases. The germline CDR1 and CDR2 sequences are SGHVS and FNYEAQ. The V segment lost 1 base and the J segment 3 bases; nucleotides outside the gene matches: 14. The CDR3 contains 20 residues. CDR3 nucleotides: TGTGCCAGCAGCTTAGAGAGCCGCCTAGCGGGGGGACCGCTCTACAATGAGCAGTTCTTC. Amino acids: CASSLESRLAGGPLYNEQFF.

This clonotype was detected only a few times. V usage is TRBV9 and J usage is TRBJ2-7; TRBD1 aligns across 10 bases. V lost 2 bases, J lost 2 bases, and 4 bases stayed unmatched. The CDR3 has 15 residues. The V gene's germline CDR1 is SGDLS and CDR2 YYNGEE. This CDR3 reads CASSVQGQGPYEQYF. DNA for the CDR3: TGTGCCAGCAGCGTCCAGGGACAGGGGCCCTACGAGCAGTACTTC.

This chain uses TRBV24-1 with TRBJ2-1, with 7 bases matching TRBD2. V was clipped by 9 bases and J by 4 bases; unmatched bases: 2. CDR1 KGHDR and CDR2 SFDVKD come from the germline V gene. The CDR3 spans 12 residues. The CDR3 spells CATGGGYNEQFF. CDR3 bases: TGTGCCACCGGGGGGGGATACAATGAGCAGTTCTTC.

This clonotype was counted ten times or more. The J gene is TRBJ2-7, the V gene TRBV27, with D tentatively TRBD1 (6 bases). Germline-derived CDR1 and CDR2 are MNHEY and SMNVEV (reference sequence). The CDR3 is 12 residues long. V lost 4 bases and J 7 bases, leaving 11 bases between the germline ends. The CDR3 sequence is CASSSHRDEQYF. The CDR3 bases are TGTGCCAGCAGTTCGCACAGGGATGAGCAGTACTTC.

This clonotype came up a few times. The J gene is TRBJ2-3, the V gene TRBV4-3, with 7 positions matching TRBD1. This CDR3 region has 16 residues. The trim removed 0 bases at V and 0 bases at J, leaving 3 bases unmatched. Germline assignment: CDR1 LGHNA and CDR2 YSLEER. The CDR3 region is CASSQDWTGSTDTQYF. In nucleotides, the CDR3 is TGCGCCAGCAGCCAAGACTGGACAGGTAGCACAGATACGCAGTATTTT.

The table lists this clonotype with a few counts. The CDR3 nucleotides are TGTGCCAGCAGTGCCCACTCCCGGGGCTACGAGCAGTACTTC. Residues: CASSAHSRGYEQYF. This sequence joins TRBV6-1 and TRBJ2-7; D might be TRBD2 (5 bases). V was clipped by 4 bases and J by 3 bases, with 13 bases between them. Looked up from germline, CDR1 is MNHNS and CDR2 is SASEGT. CDR3 size: 14 residues.

This clonotype was observed a few times. The CDR3 DNA is TGTGCCAGCAGCCAAGAAGTCCCGACCCCGACCCATGGCTACACCTTC. Translating gives CASSQEVPTPTHGYTF. The J gene is TRBJ1-2, the V gene TRBV4-2; no clear D. In germline, CDR1 is LGHNA, CDR2 YNFKEQ. The CDR3 runs 16 residues. The V gene lost 0 bases and the J gene lost 6 bases, with 17 bases spanning the gap.

This rearrangement joins TRBV19 to TRBJ1-1, with D possibly matching TRBD1 (5 bases). The CDR3 totals 14 residues. The V end lost 3 bases, the J end lost 1 base, and 9 bases lay between the germline ends. Germline-derived CDR1 and CDR2 are LNHDA and SQIVND (reference sequence). CDR3 amino acids: CASSIVGENTEAFF. In DNA form, the CDR3 reads TGTGCCAGTAGTATTGTGGGGGAGAACACTGAAGCTTTCTTT.

The chain employs TRBV7-8 and TRBJ2-7, with TRBD1 matching over 8 bases. This CDR3 comprises 15 residues. The J segment lost 0 bases and the V segment lost 6 bases, leaving 7 bases of the junction unmatched. In germline, CDR1 is SGHVS, CDR2 FQNEAQ. The CDR3 is CASRAGTGLSYEQYF. CDR3 in DNA: TGTGCCAGCAGGGCCGGGACAGGCCTCTCCTACGAGCAGTACTTC.

This chain links TRBV12-3 or TRBV12-4 with TRBJ1-3; D gene unclear. Trimming pared 8 bases from V and 2 bases from J, leaving 7 bases between. The CDR3 spans 12 residues. The CDR3 sequence: CASYAPGNTIYF. CDR3 in DNA: TGTGCCAGCTACGCCCCTGGAAACACCATATATTTT.

This clonotype has a handful of counts. The chain uses TRBV2 and TRBJ2-7; 7 nucleotides agree with TRBD2. After removal of 2 bases from V and 4 bases from J, the junction contained 2 bases not matched to a gene. The CDR3 covers 13 residues. CDR1 is SNHLY and CDR2 is FYNNEI in the germline V gene. CDR3 sequence (DNA): TGTGCCAGCAGTGAATCCGGGGGGTACGAGCAGTACTTC. Its translation is CASSESGGYEQYF.

This rearrangement joins TRBV9 to TRBJ2-4; 7 bases are a match to TRBD1. Germline V gene sequence: CDR1 SGDLS, CDR2 YYNGEE. The V gene end was trimmed by 4 bases and the J gene end by 0 bases; junction bases not matched to a gene: 19. The CDR3 runs 20 residues. The CDR3, as DNA: TGTGCCAGCAGCTCAAGGACAGGCCCAAGGATGACCATAGCCAAAAACATTCAGTACTTC. Amino acid sequence: CASSSRTGPRMTIAKNIQYF.

This chain uses TRBV12-3 or TRBV12-4 with TRBJ1-4; 10 bases map to TRBD1. V was pared by 9 bases and J by 6 bases, with 22 bases of the junction left unmatched. CDR3 size: 19 residues. The CDR3 nucleotides read TGTGCCAGTAGTAAGGTCCCTCCTTCCGGGACAGGGGCGCATGAAAAACTGTTTTTT. It encodes CASSKVPPSGTGAHEKLFF.

CDR3 amino acids: CASSYQRGNEQYF. CDR3 nucleotides: TGTGCCAGTAGCTACCAGCGGGGGAACGAGCAGTACTTC. The chain combines TRBV19 with TRBJ2-7, with TRBD2 matching over 8 bases. The V gene's germline CDR1 is LNHDA and CDR2 SQIVND (reference sequence). The V gene end was trimmed by 6 bases and the J gene end by 5 bases; junction bases not matched to a gene: 6. The CDR3 runs to 13 residues.

The chain employs TRBV4-1 and TRBJ2-1; D possibly uses TRBD1 or TRBD2 (5 bases each). V was pared by 2 bases and J by 10 bases, with 12 bases between. The CDR3 totals 13 residues. Germline CDR1 and CDR2: MGHRA and YSYEKL. The DNA of the CDR3 is TGCGCCAGCAGCCAACGGGACGCACCAGAGCAGTTCTTC. The encoded protein is CASSQRDAPEQFF.

The chain links TRBV29-1 to TRBJ1-2; tentatively, D is TRBD1 (5 bases). Trimming left V 3 bases short and J 7 bases short, with 15 bases between. The CDR3 runs to 13 residues. Germline loops: CDR1 SQVTM, CDR2 ANQGSEA. The chain's CDR3 is CSVDGFEGPGYTF. The CDR3 DNA reads as TGCAGCGTTGACGGTTTTGAGGGGCCTGGCTACACCTTC.

The sample holds a few counts of this clonotype. The V gene is TRBV7-2, the J gene TRBJ2-2, with D possibly matching TRBD2 (6 bases). Per the germline V gene, CDR1 is SGHTA and CDR2 is FQGNSA. The V end lost 5 bases, the J end lost 6 bases, and 19 bases lay between the germline ends. This CDR3 contains 16 residues. CDR3 sequence (DNA): TGTGCCAGCAGCCCCTCGCGGGGCTGGGGACCCGGGGAGCTGTTTTTT. This sequence encodes CASSPSRGWGPGELFF.

The chain is built from TRBV11-2 and TRBJ1-5; maybe TRBD1 (6 bases). Germline V gene lookup returns CDR1 SGHAT and CDR2 FQNNGV. There are 13 residues in the CDR3. V was pared by 5 bases and J by 6 bases, with 11 bases between. CDR3 loop: CASSRGGSQPQHF. The CDR3 DNA sequence: TGTGCCAGCAGCCGAGGGGGTAGTCAGCCCCAGCATTTT.

This chain joins TRBV9 and TRBJ2-5; perhaps TRBD2 as D (6 bases). V shed 2 bases and J shed 5 bases, with 16 bases lying between them. CDR1 is SGDLS, CDR2 YYNGEE, per germline. This CDR3 contains 15 residues. In nucleotides, the CDR3 is TGTGCCAGCAGCGTGACTAGGACGCCGGGGGAGACCCAGTACTTC. This translates into CASSVTRTPGETQYF.

This clonotype was counted a few times. The chain uses TRBV6-2 or TRBV6-3 and TRBJ2-2; 7 nucleotides match TRBD1. The CDR3 sequence is 14 residues long. Germline V gene sequence: CDR1 MNHEY, CDR2 SVGEGT. The ends lost 4 bases at V and 2 bases at J; junction bases unmatched: 1. As DNA, the CDR3 is TGTGCCAGCAGTTGGGACAGCAACACCGGGGAGCTGTTTTTT. Its protein is CASSWDSNTGELFF.

There are a few counts of this clonotype. The chain links TRBV4-3 to TRBJ2-5; D is possibly TRBD2 (5 bases). Germline V CDR1 and CDR2: LGHNA, YSLEER. There are 16 residues in the CDR3. V lost 0 bases to trimming and J lost 0 bases, with 11 bases between them. The CDR3 coding sequence is TGCGCCAGCAGCCAAGATTCAATGAGGGACCAAGAGACCCAGTACTTC. Translation: CASSQDSMRDQETQYF.

This clonotype was observed a handful of times. The chain carries TRBV29-1 and TRBJ1-1, with D perhaps matching TRBD1 (5 bases). The V end lost 6 bases, the J end lost 1 base, and 12 bases lay between the germline ends. The CDR3 is made up of 13 amino acids. The germline V gene has CDR1 SQVTM and CDR2 ANQGSEA. In DNA form, the CDR3 reads TGCAGCGTGATTGAGGGGCGGAACACTGAAGCTTTCTTT. It yields the protein CSVIEGRNTEAFF.

This clonotype appeared a few times. The chain couples TRBV7-3 to TRBJ2-3, with D perhaps matching TRBD2 (5 bases). V lost 1 base and J lost 4, with 9 bases in between. Looked up from germline, CDR1 is SGHTA and CDR2 is FQGTGA. The CDR3 totals 14 residues. The CDR3 DNA follows: TGTGCCAGCAGCTTAATTGTCGGGGCAGATACGCAGTATTTT. It encodes CASSLIVGADTQYF.

The chain combines TRBV7-6 with TRBJ2-2; D might be TRBD2 (5 bases). This CDR3 spans 12 amino acids. V shed 10 bases and J shed 3 bases, with 9 bases lying between them. Germline V CDR1 and CDR2: SGHVS, FNYEAQ. The CDR3 nucleotides are TGTGCCACCGGGGTGTACACCGGGGAGCTGTTTTTT. This translates into CATGVYTGELFF.

This sequence joins TRBV4-3 and TRBJ1-1; D is unclear. Germline V gene sequence: CDR1 LGHNA, CDR2 YSLEER. The CDR3 contains 15 residues. The germline V and J ends were trimmed by 0 bases and 0 bases, with 8 bases remaining between them. CDR3 nucleotides: TGCGCCAGCAGCCAAGAGTCCTTGGTGAACACTGAAGCTTTCTTT. The encoded protein is CASSQESLVNTEAFF.

This rearrangement joins TRBV20-1 to TRBJ1-2; D might be TRBD1 (6 bases). The germline V gene has CDR1 DFQATT and CDR2 SNEGSKA (reference sequence). This CDR3 spans 12 amino acids. V shed 0 bases and J shed 9 bases, with 11 bases lying between them. The CDR3 spells CSARDSGGSYTF. CDR3 sequence (DNA): TGCAGTGCTAGAGATTCGGGGGGCAGCTACACCTTC.